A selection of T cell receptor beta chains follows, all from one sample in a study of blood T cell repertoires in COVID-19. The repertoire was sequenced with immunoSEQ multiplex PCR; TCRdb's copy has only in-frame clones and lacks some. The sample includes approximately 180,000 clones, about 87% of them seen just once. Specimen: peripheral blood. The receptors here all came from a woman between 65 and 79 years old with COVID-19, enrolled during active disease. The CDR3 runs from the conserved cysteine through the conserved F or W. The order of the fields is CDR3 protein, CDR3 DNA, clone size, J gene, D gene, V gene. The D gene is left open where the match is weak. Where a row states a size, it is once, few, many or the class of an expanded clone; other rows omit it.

cdr3_aa: CASSTGPGQGNSGTNEKLFF
cdr3_nt: TGTGCCAGTAGTACCGGACCGGGACAGGGAAATTCCGGGACTAATGAAAAACTGTTTTTT
clone_size: -
j_call: TRBJ1-4
d_call: TRBD1
v_call: TRBV19

cdr3_aa: CASSVVAGGWNEQFF
cdr3_nt: TGTGCCAGCAGCGTAGTTGCGGGAGGATGGAATGAGCAGTTCTTC
clone_size: -
j_call: TRBJ2-1
d_call: TRBD2
v_call: TRBV9

cdr3_aa: CASSSRGLQNTEAFF
cdr3_nt: TGTGCCAGCAGCTCAAGGGGACTTCAGAACACTGAAGCTTTCTTT
clone_size: -
j_call: TRBJ1-1
d_call: -
v_call: TRBV7-9

cdr3_aa: CASSLGQGVSEQFF
cdr3_nt: TGCGCCAGCAGCTTGGGACAGGGTGTTAGTGAGCAGTTCTTC
clone_size: -
j_call: TRBJ2-1
d_call: TRBD1
v_call: TRBV5-1

cdr3_aa: CASSQNRGYTDTQYF
cdr3_nt: TGTGCCAGCAGCCAAAACAGGGGATACACAGATACGCAGTATTTT
clone_size: once
j_call: TRBJ2-3
d_call: TRBD1
v_call: TRBV3-1/TRBV3-2

cdr3_aa: CASREPNYEQYF
cdr3_nt: TGTGCCAGCAGAGAGCCAAACTACGAGCAGTACTTC
clone_size: few
j_call: TRBJ2-7
d_call: -
v_call: TRBV6-5

cdr3_aa: CASSFIGTGMGYGYTF
cdr3_nt: TGTGCCAGCAGCTTCATCGGGACAGGGATGGGCTATGGCTACACCTTC
clone_size: -
j_call: TRBJ1-2
d_call: TRBD1
v_call: TRBV11-2

cdr3_aa: CASSQAVLAGGGDTQYF
cdr3_nt: TGTGCCAGCAGCCAAGCTGTTTTAGCGGGAGGCGGAGATACGCAGTATTTT
clone_size: -
j_call: TRBJ2-3
d_call: TRBD2
v_call: TRBV3-1/TRBV3-2

cdr3_aa: CASSGAGVEQYF
cdr3_nt: TGTGCCAGCAGCGGGGCAGGGGTCGAGCAGTACTTC
clone_size: -
j_call: TRBJ2-7
d_call: -
v_call: TRBV11-3

cdr3_aa: CASSPAFDSETQYF
cdr3_nt: TGTGCCAGCAGTCCAGCCTTCGACAGCGAGACCCAGTACTTC
clone_size: -
j_call: TRBJ2-5
d_call: -
v_call: TRBV28

cdr3_aa: CASSAPGQGFF
cdr3_nt: TGTGCCAGCAGCGCCCCGGGACAGGGTTTTTTT
clone_size: -
j_call: TRBJ1-4
d_call: TRBD1
v_call: TRBV9

cdr3_aa: CASSPGQGYTGELFF
cdr3_nt: TGCGCCAGCAGTCCGGGACAGGGTTACACCGGGGAGCTGTTTTTT
clone_size: -
j_call: TRBJ2-2
d_call: TRBD1
v_call: TRBV23-1

cdr3_aa: CASSLVQGDEQYF
cdr3_nt: TGTGCCAGCAGTTTAGTACAGGGTGACGAGCAGTACTTC
clone_size: -
j_call: TRBJ2-7
d_call: -
v_call: TRBV12-3/TRBV12-4

cdr3_aa: CASSLALAGHNEQFF
cdr3_nt: TGTGCCAGCAGCTTAGCACTAGCGGGACACAATGAGCAGTTCTTC
clone_size: -
j_call: TRBJ2-1
d_call: TRBD2
v_call: TRBV11-2

cdr3_aa: CASSPGVQRPYEQYF
cdr3_nt: TGTGCCAGCAGTCCAGGGGTACAGCGGCCCTACGAGCAGTACTTC
clone_size: -
j_call: TRBJ2-7
d_call: -
v_call: TRBV6-5

cdr3_aa: CASSQSGAYGYTF
cdr3_nt: TGTGCCAGCAGCCAATCTGGGGCGTACGGCTACACCTTC
clone_size: few
j_call: TRBJ1-2
d_call: -
v_call: TRBV16

cdr3_aa: CSVGSRRAGEQFF
cdr3_nt: TGCAGCGTTGGATCGCGGAGGGCGGGTGAGCAGTTCTTC
clone_size: -
j_call: TRBJ2-1
d_call: -
v_call: TRBV29-1

cdr3_aa: CASRPGHLNIQYF
cdr3_nt: TGTGCCAGCAGGCCGGGACACCTAAACATTCAGTACTTC
clone_size: -
j_call: TRBJ2-4
d_call: -
v_call: TRBV6-5

cdr3_aa: CATSDFFTGASSYNSPLHF
cdr3_nt: TGTGCCACCAGTGACTTTTTTACAGGGGCGAGCTCCTATAATTCACCCCTCCACTTT
clone_size: few
j_call: TRBJ1-6
d_call: TRBD1
v_call: TRBV24-1

cdr3_aa: CASRKQGEVGNTIYF
cdr3_nt: TGTGCCAGCAGAAAACAGGGGGAAGTTGGTAACACCATATATTTT
clone_size: -
j_call: TRBJ1-3
d_call: -
v_call: TRBV21-1

cdr3_aa: CASRPGTGNYGYTF
cdr3_nt: TGTGCCAGCAGACCCGGGACAGGGAACTATGGCTACACCTTC
clone_size: -
j_call: TRBJ1-2
d_call: TRBD1
v_call: TRBV6-5

cdr3_aa: CARSLFTGGGNQPQHF
cdr3_nt: TGTGCCCGCAGCTTGTTTACGGGGGGGGGCAATCAGCCCCAGCATTTT
clone_size: -
j_call: TRBJ1-5
d_call: -
v_call: TRBV5-6

cdr3_aa: CASSLRRDSGANVLTF
cdr3_nt: TGCGCCAGCAGTCTTCGCAGGGACTCTGGGGCCAACGTCCTGACTTTC
clone_size: -
j_call: TRBJ2-6
d_call: -
v_call: TRBV10-1

cdr3_aa: CASSQGTGSQETQYF
cdr3_nt: TGTGCCAGCAGCCAAGGCACCGGGAGCCAAGAGACCCAGTACTTC
clone_size: -
j_call: TRBJ2-5
d_call: -
v_call: TRBV3-1/TRBV3-2

cdr3_aa: CASSPTGTSNTGELFF
cdr3_nt: TGTGCCAGCAGTCCGACCGGGACTAGCAACACCGGGGAGCTGTTTTTT
clone_size: once
j_call: TRBJ2-2
d_call: TRBD2
v_call: TRBV2

cdr3_aa: CASSLDSGYNEQFF
cdr3_nt: TGTGCCAGCAGCTTAGATAGCGGTTACAATGAGCAGTTCTTC
clone_size: -
j_call: TRBJ2-1
d_call: -
v_call: TRBV7-9

cdr3_aa: CASSQDSSAFTDTQYF
cdr3_nt: TGTGCCAGCAGCCAAGATTCTAGCGCCTTCACAGATACGCAGTATTTT
clone_size: -
j_call: TRBJ2-3
d_call: -
v_call: TRBV3-1/TRBV3-2

cdr3_aa: CASSTGTGWNTEAFF
cdr3_nt: TGTGCCAGCAGCACCGGGACAGGGTGGAACACTGAAGCTTTCTTT
clone_size: few
j_call: TRBJ1-1
d_call: TRBD1
v_call: TRBV5-6

cdr3_aa: CASSLQQRELDTQYF
cdr3_nt: TGTGCCAGCAGCTTACAGCAGCGGGAGCTAGATACGCAGTATTTT
clone_size: once
j_call: TRBJ2-3
d_call: TRBD2
v_call: TRBV7-3

cdr3_aa: CASSEKGQGRVRHF
cdr3_nt: TGTGCCAGCAGTGAAAAAGGACAGGGGAGGGTTCGGCATTTT
clone_size: -
j_call: TRBJ1-5
d_call: TRBD1
v_call: TRBV25-1

cdr3_aa: CASSHTSGSGDTQYF
cdr3_nt: TGCGCCAGCAGCCATACTAGCGGTTCGGGAGATACGCAGTATTTT
clone_size: -
j_call: TRBJ2-3
d_call: TRBD2
v_call: TRBV4-1

cdr3_aa: CASTGTSASKTYNEQFF
cdr3_nt: TGTGCCAGCACCGGGACTAGCGCCAGTAAAACCTACAATGAGCAGTTCTTC
clone_size: -
j_call: TRBJ2-1
d_call: TRBD2
v_call: TRBV6-4

cdr3_aa: CASSPRRHYNEQFF
cdr3_nt: TGTGCCAGCAGCCCCCGTCGACACTACAATGAGCAGTTCTTC
clone_size: -
j_call: TRBJ2-1
d_call: -
v_call: TRBV7-8

cdr3_aa: CSVGLAGDSNQPQHF
cdr3_nt: TGCAGCGTTGGTCTGGCAGGCGATAGCAATCAGCCCCAGCATTTT
clone_size: -
j_call: TRBJ1-5
d_call: -
v_call: TRBV29-1

cdr3_aa: CASSGSGTFYEQYF
cdr3_nt: TGTGCCAGCAGCGGTTCCGGGACATTTTACGAGCAGTACTTC
clone_size: -
j_call: TRBJ2-7
d_call: -
v_call: TRBV5-5

cdr3_aa: CASSRDWITGELFF
cdr3_nt: TGTGCCAGTAGTAGGGACTGGATCACCGGGGAGCTGTTTTTT
clone_size: -
j_call: TRBJ2-2
d_call: -
v_call: TRBV19

cdr3_aa: CASSLVAGATYEQYF
cdr3_nt: TGTGCCAGCAGCTTGGTGGCAGGGGCGACCTACGAGCAGTACTTC
clone_size: -
j_call: TRBJ2-7
d_call: -
v_call: TRBV5-4

cdr3_aa: CASSPRGYEQYF
cdr3_nt: TGTGCCAGCAGTCCTAGGGGCTACGAGCAGTACTTC
clone_size: -
j_call: TRBJ2-7
d_call: -
v_call: TRBV6-5

cdr3_aa: CASSYGGQGMKGGYTF
cdr3_nt: TGTGCCAGCAGTTACGGGGGACAGGGGATGAAAGGTGGCTACACCTTC
clone_size: -
j_call: TRBJ1-2
d_call: TRBD1
v_call: TRBV28

cdr3_aa: CASSLDMGSYEQYF
cdr3_nt: TGTGCCAGCAGCCTGGACATGGGTTCCTACGAGCAGTACTTC
clone_size: -
j_call: TRBJ2-7
d_call: -
v_call: TRBV7-2

cdr3_aa: CAIFVSSGSTYNEQFF
cdr3_nt: TGTGCCATCTTCGTATCAAGCGGGAGTACCTACAATGAGCAGTTCTTC
clone_size: -
j_call: TRBJ2-1
d_call: TRBD2
v_call: TRBV24-1

cdr3_aa: CASSLRPGDSNQPQHF
cdr3_nt: TGCGCCAGCAGCTTGCGGCCAGGGGATAGCAATCAGCCCCAGCATTTT
clone_size: -
j_call: TRBJ1-5
d_call: -
v_call: TRBV5-1

cdr3_aa: CAWSVRGTGDGGYTF
cdr3_nt: TGTGCCTGGAGTGTACGGGGGACAGGGGATGGTGGCTACACCTTC
clone_size: -
j_call: TRBJ1-2
d_call: TRBD1
v_call: TRBV30

cdr3_aa: CASTRSDSTGNTIYF
cdr3_nt: TGTGCCAGCACTCGTTCTGACAGTACTGGAAACACCATATATTTT
clone_size: -
j_call: TRBJ1-3
d_call: -
v_call: TRBV6-5

cdr3_aa: CASSNHRGGVDEKLFF
cdr3_nt: TGTGCCAGCAGTAACCACCGAGGGGGGGTGGATGAAAAACTGTTTTTT
clone_size: -
j_call: TRBJ1-4
d_call: -
v_call: TRBV6-7

cdr3_aa: CASSLARRSYGYTF
cdr3_nt: TGTGCCAGCAGCTTAGCAAGGAGGAGCTATGGCTACACCTTC
clone_size: -
j_call: TRBJ1-2
d_call: -
v_call: TRBV7-2

cdr3_aa: CASSLVAGSTDTQYF
cdr3_nt: TGTGCCAGCAGCTTGGTAGCGGGATCCACAGATACGCAGTATTTT
clone_size: -
j_call: TRBJ2-3
d_call: TRBD2
v_call: TRBV5-4

cdr3_aa: CASSLGLDNEQFF
cdr3_nt: TGCGCCAGCAGCTTAGGACTAGACAATGAGCAGTTCTTC
clone_size: -
j_call: TRBJ2-1
d_call: TRBD2
v_call: TRBV5-1

cdr3_aa: CASSLQTPTPQETQYF
cdr3_nt: TGTGCCAGCAGCTTACAGACTCCTACCCCCCAAGAGACCCAGTACTTC
clone_size: few
j_call: TRBJ2-5
d_call: -
v_call: TRBV7-8

cdr3_aa: CASSSGTPLNTGELFF
cdr3_nt: TGTGCCAGCAGCTCCGGGACTCCTTTAAACACCGGGGAGCTGTTTTTT
clone_size: -
j_call: TRBJ2-2
d_call: -
v_call: TRBV9

cdr3_aa: CASSTTGDEQYF
cdr3_nt: TGTGCCAGCTCAACGACAGGGGATGAGCAGTACTTC
clone_size: -
j_call: TRBJ2-7
d_call: TRBD1
v_call: TRBV18

cdr3_aa: CASSIGQELLYGYTF
cdr3_nt: TGTGCCAGTAGTATCGGACAGGAACTCCTCTATGGCTACACCTTC
clone_size: once
j_call: TRBJ1-2
d_call: TRBD1
v_call: TRBV19

cdr3_aa: CASSPWGGYGYTF
cdr3_nt: TGCGCCAGCAGCCCTTGGGGAGGCTATGGCTACACCTTC
clone_size: -
j_call: TRBJ1-2
d_call: -
v_call: TRBV5-1

cdr3_aa: CASSLPNRGGSGANVLTF
cdr3_nt: TGTGCCAGCAGCTTACCTAACAGGGGTGGCTCTGGGGCCAACGTCCTGACTTTC
clone_size: -
j_call: TRBJ2-6
d_call: TRBD1
v_call: TRBV7-9

cdr3_aa: CASSARPPNTGELFF
cdr3_nt: TGTGCCAGCTCTGCGCGGCCGCCGAACACCGGGGAGCTGTTTTTT
clone_size: few
j_call: TRBJ2-2
d_call: -
v_call: TRBV6-5

cdr3_aa: CASSVEYGYTF
cdr3_nt: TGTGCCAGCAGTGTAGAATATGGCTACACCTTC
clone_size: -
j_call: TRBJ1-2
d_call: -
v_call: TRBV2